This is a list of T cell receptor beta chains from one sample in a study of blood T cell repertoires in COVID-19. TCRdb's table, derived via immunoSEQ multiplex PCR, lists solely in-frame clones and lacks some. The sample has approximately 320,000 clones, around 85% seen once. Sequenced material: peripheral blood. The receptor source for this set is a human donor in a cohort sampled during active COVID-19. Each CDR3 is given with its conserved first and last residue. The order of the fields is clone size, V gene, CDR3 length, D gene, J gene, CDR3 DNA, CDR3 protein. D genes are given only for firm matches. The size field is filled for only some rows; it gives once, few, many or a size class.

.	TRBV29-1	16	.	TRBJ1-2	TGCAGCCTGAGCCCCCCCCCAAGTCCAGGGGTCTATGGCTACACCTTC	CSLSPPPSPGVYGYTF
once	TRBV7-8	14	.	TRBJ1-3	TGTGCCAGCAGCTTAGGTTCAGGGGGAAACACCATATATTTT	CASSLGSGGNTIYF
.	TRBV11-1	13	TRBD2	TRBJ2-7	TGTGCCAGCAGAGCGGGGGGGCGGTACGAGCAGTACTTC	CASRAGGRYEQYF
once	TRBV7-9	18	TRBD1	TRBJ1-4	TGTGCCAGCAGCTTAGGGGGACAGGGTATACCCGAGACTGAAAAACTGTTTTTT	CASSLGGQGIPETEKLFF
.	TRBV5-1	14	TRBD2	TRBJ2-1	TGCGCCACCGGGACTAGCGGGGGGTACAATGAGCAGTTCTTC	CATGTSGGYNEQFF
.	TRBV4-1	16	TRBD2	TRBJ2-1	TGCGCCAGCAGCCAGGGTGGGCGGGGGGTCGCCAATGAGCAGTTCTTC	CASSQGGRGVANEQFF
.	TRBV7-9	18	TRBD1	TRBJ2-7	TGTGCCAGCAGTCCACAGACCTCGGGACAGGTTAGTCCCTACGAGCAGTACTTC	CASSPQTSGQVSPYEQYF
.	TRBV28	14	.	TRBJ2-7	TGTGCCAGCAGTTTGAGGCAACACTCCTACGAGCAGTACTTC	CASSLRQHSYEQYF
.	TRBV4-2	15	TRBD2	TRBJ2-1	TGTGCCAGCAGCCAAGTGTCTAGCGGAACCAATGAGCAGTTCTTC	CASSQVSSGTNEQFF
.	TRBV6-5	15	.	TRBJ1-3	TGTGCCAGCAGCCGGGGGGGGAATATAGGAAACACCATATATTTT	CASSRGGNIGNTIYF
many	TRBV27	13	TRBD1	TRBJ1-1	TGTGCCAGCAGTTTCGGGACAGGCAGTGAAGCTTTCTTT	CASSFGTGSEAFF
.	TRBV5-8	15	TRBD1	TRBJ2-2	TGTGCCAGCACCCCAACCGACAGGGCCACCGGGGAGCTGTTTTTT	CASTPTDRATGELFF
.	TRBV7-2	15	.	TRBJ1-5	TGTGCCAGCAGCACTCAGACAGATATCAATCAGCCCCAGCATTTT	CASSTQTDINQPQHF
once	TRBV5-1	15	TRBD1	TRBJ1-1	TGCGCCAGCAGCTTGCGGGGGACAGGGAGGACTGAAGCTTTCTTT	CASSLRGTGRTEAFF
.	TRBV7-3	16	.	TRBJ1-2	TGTGCCAGCAGCTCCCAGCCTACAGGGTTCCCCTCGGGCTACACCTTC	CASSSQPTGFPSGYTF
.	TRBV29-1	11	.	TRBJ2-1	TGCAGCTTTGGGGCAGTGGGTGAGCAGTTCTTC	CSFGAVGEQFF
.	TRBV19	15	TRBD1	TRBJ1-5	TGTGCCAGTAGTGCGACAGGGTTTGGCAATCAGCCCCAGCATTTT	CASSATGFGNQPQHF
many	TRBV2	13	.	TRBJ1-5	TGTGCCAGCAGTGACGGACTTAATCAGCCCCAGCATTTT	CASSDGLNQPQHF
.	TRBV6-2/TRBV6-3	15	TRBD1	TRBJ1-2	TGTGCCAGCAGCCCCGACAGGGGAAGTATGTATGGCTACACCTTC	CASSPDRGSMYGYTF
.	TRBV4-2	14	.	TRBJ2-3	TGTGCCAGCAGCGATAGCGGCAACACAGATACGCAGTATTTT	CASSDSGNTDTQYF
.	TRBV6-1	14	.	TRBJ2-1	TGTGCCAGCAGTGACAGGGGATCCTACAATGAGCAGTTCTTC	CASSDRGSYNEQFF
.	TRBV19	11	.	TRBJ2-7	TGTGCCAGTAGTTCCACAGGTTTACAGTACTTC	CASSSTGLQYF
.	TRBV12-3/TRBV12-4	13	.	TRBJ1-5	TGTGCCAGCAGTTTCGGGGAAGATCAGCCCCAGCATTTT	CASSFGEDQPQHF
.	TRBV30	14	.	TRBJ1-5	TGTGCCTGGAGTGCAGGGGTCGGCAATCAGCCCCAGCATTTT	CAWSAGVGNQPQHF
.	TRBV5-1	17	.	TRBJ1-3	TGCGCCAGCAGCTTGGGACCCCCCGGGACAACAGGAAACACCATATATTTT	CASSLGPPGTTGNTIYF
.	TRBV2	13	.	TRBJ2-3	TGTGCCAGCAGTCCACAGGGTTCGGATACGCAGTATTTT	CASSPQGSDTQYF
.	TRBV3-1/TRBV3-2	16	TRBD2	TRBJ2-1	TGTGCCAGCAGCCAAGTCCCTAGCGGGGGGCGAGGCGAGCAGTTCTTC	CASSQVPSGGRGEQFF
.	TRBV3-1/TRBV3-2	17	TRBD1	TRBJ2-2	TGTGCCAGCAGCCCCCGGGACAGTCCGCTCGCAGGTTCCGGGCTGTTTTTT	CASSPRDSPLAGSGLFF
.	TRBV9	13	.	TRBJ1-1	TGTGCCAGCCGGTCGGGGGAAAACACTGAAGCTTTCTTT	CASRSGENTEAFF
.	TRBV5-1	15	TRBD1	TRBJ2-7	TGCGCCAGCAGCCCAACAGGGGAAACCTCCTACGAGCAGTACTTC	CASSPTGETSYEQYF
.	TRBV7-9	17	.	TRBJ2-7	TGTGCCAGCAGCCCTAACCCGTGGACAGAATACTCCTACGAGCAGTACTTC	CASSPNPWTEYSYEQYF
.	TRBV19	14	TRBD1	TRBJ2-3	TGTGCCAGTAGCTCGGGACAGGGCACAGATACGCAGTATTTT	CASSSGQGTDTQYF
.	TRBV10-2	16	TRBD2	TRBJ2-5	TGCGCCAGCGAGACTAGCGGGGGGACCCGCCAAGAGACCCAGTACTTC	CASETSGGTRQETQYF
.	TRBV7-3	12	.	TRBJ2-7	TGTGCCAGCAGCCAGAGGGGGACGGCCCTGTACTTC	CASSQRGTALYF
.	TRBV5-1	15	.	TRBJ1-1	TGCGCCAGCAGCTTGTTAACAGCGGGGGACACTGAAGCTTTCTTT	CASSLLTAGDTEAFF
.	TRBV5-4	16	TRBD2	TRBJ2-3	TGTGCCAGCAGCCCCAGACTAGCGGGGGGTGGAGATACGCAGTATTTT	CASSPRLAGGGDTQYF
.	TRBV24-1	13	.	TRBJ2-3	TGTGCCACAGGACAAGAACTCACAGATACGCAGTATTTT	CATGQELTDTQYF
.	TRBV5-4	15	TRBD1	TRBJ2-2	TGTGCCAGCAGACCTGACAGGGGGCAGGCCGGGGAGCTGTTTTTT	CASRPDRGQAGELFF
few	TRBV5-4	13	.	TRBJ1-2	TGTGCCAGCAGCTTCCCTGCGACAGGTGGCTACACCTTC	CASSFPATGGYTF
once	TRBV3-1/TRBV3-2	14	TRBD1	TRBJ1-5	TGTGCCAGCAGCCGGACAGGGGGAAATCAGCCCCAGCATTTT	CASSRTGGNQPQHF
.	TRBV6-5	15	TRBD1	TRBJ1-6	TGTGCCAGCAGTTACTCGAGGGACAGTAATTCACCCCTCCACTTT	CASSYSRDSNSPLHF
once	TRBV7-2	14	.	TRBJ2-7	TGTGCCAGCAGCTTACAGGGGCTGGTCTACGAGCAGTACTTC	CASSLQGLVYEQYF